This T cell receptor (beta chain) was documented in a study of regulatory T cells in long-lasting Graves disease (dated by TCRdb to the early 2020s). About the full investigation: In the newly diagnosed Graves' disease group, patients had been taking antithyroid drugs for less than 3 months. This study used TCR sequencing and RNA sequencing of peripheral blood to compare persistent Graves' disease patients against newly diagnosed Graves' disease patients. The study took place in China and was registered as a clinical trial. A total of about 35 samples underwent TCR sequencing, from 13 patients with persistent Graves' disease and roughly 20 patients with newly diagnosed Graves' disease. Results and caveats for the whole study, not just this receptor: As a limitation, the authors acknowledged that the small sample size may reduce accuracy. Persistent disease showed preferential use of TRBV28, TRBJ1-2 and TRBJ2-5, whereas newly diagnosed disease favored TRBV20-1 and TRBJ2-1. Only the TCR beta chain was sequenced and analyzed. A larger number of public clonotypes was shared among persistent patients (approximately 2,500) than among newly diagnosed patients (around 970). Only peripheral blood was studied, because thyroid tissue, the primary lesion, was inaccessible. Lower TCR Shannon entropy and fewer highly expanded clones were observed in persistent Graves' disease patients than in newly diagnosed patients, which suggested clonal expansion.

Worth noting for this clonotype: Its target antigen remains unknown. Base qualities are not provided; no much larger clone lies one nucleotide away.

The time point label here, explained by the study, means: newly diagnosed GD, antithyroid drugs for less than 3 months. For both TCR sequencing and RNA sequencing, RNA was extracted from PBMCs using TRIzol. The diagnosis of Graves' disease followed American Thyroid Association guidelines. Patients for the study were recruited at an endocrinology department in Xi'an, China. From each patient, nine milliliters of peripheral blood was collected into an EDTA anticoagulant tube. Ficoll Paque Plus density gradient separation was used to isolate PBMCs, and no further T cell sorting was performed. An Agilent 2100 Bioanalyzer and agarose gel were used to check RNA quality, and a NanoDrop 2000 was used to measure RNA concentration. Cut back by 5 bases and 1 base, the V and J ends lie 14 bases apart. The CDR3 numbers 15 residues from cysteine through phenylalanine. The CDR3 DNA has 45 bases and is translated from base 1. From the germline V gene, CDR1 is MNHEY and CDR2 is SVGEGT.

Library preparation was by multiplex PCR. The instrument given in TCRdb is Illumina HiSeq 4000. CDR3 regions were amplified by Arm-PCR with iRepertoire HTBI primers to construct TCR beta libraries. PCR products were gel purified before sequencing. The paper's data handling went like this. Gene usage analysis of CDR3 amino acid clonotypes relied on the roughly 58 TRBV and 13 to 15 TRBJ segments identified across samples. COPE and FqMerger were used to merge the filtered high-quality paired reads into contigs. Contigs were aligned with BLAST to IMGT TRBV, TRBD and TRBJ reference genes, and CDR3 was defined per IMGT. Any clonotype with a frequency above 0.1% was counted as a highly expanded clone. Shannon entropy was used to measure repertoire diversity, and the Gini coefficient was used to measure V-J evenness. A clonotype was considered public if more than one individual shared it. The raw public data were reprocessed by TCRdb itself: fastp quality trimming at Q25, MiXCR clonotype calling, in-frame beta chains only. A single entry per CDR3 protein holds the most common genes and DNA from its merged rows. The V and J calls reflect TCRdb's pipeline rather than the authors' work. The sample contains 410,000 or so distinct CDR3 sequences, under 15% of them found a single time. Roughly 17% of the sample belongs to the ten largest clones.

This sample was shared with a second study, whose subject was T cells in Graves' hyperthyroidism and ophthalmopathy. Looking at the second paper: Stable Graves' hyperthyroidism was defined as no progression to ophthalmopathy during 18 months of follow-up. Hyperthyroidism patients were newly diagnosed, with disease duration under 2 months, and aged 18 to 65 years. Exclusion was applied to patients with uncontrolled infections, other autoimmune diseases, pregnancy or lactation. Clinical symptoms, serum thyroxine and TRAb, thyroid ultrasound, and orbital computed tomography formed the basis for the diagnoses. The TCR CDR3 was subjected to a first round of RT-PCR using the HTBI primer set and the Qiagen OneStep RT-PCR kit. Most expanded thyroid clonotypes (frequency above 0.001) were also detected in blood, a finding suggesting that blood repertoires may reflect thyroid immune responses. A 13 V-J signature model separated ophthalmopathy from stable hyperthyroidism, with about 88% sensitivity and 81% to 83% specificity in cross-validation and 80%/75% in testing. In validation, the model predicted progression to ophthalmopathy with roughly 70% sensitivity and around 72% specificity, a median of about 6 months before onset. To identify TCR V-J signatures that set the groups apart, the researchers used a discovery cohort of about a hundred patients, made up of under 50 with Graves' ophthalmopathy and approximately 57 with stable Graves' hyperthyroidism. Whether ophthalmopathy could be predicted prospectively was tested in an independent validation cohort made up of 18 to 20 hyperthyroidism patients plus 17 patients who later progressed to ophthalmopathy. The roughly 100 discovery patients were divided at random into training and test sets in a 7:3 ratio. In addition, the study compared T-cell repertoires in thyroid tissue and in blood from several Graves' hyperthyroidism patients. After blood sampling, hyperthyroidism patients were treated with methimazole at a starting dose of 30 mg daily, and ophthalmopathy patients were treated with high-dose intravenous methylprednisolone. Libraries were constructed in a second round of multiplex PCR, after which size selection and purification were carried out. Libraries were sequenced paired-end with 100 bp reads on an Illumina HiSeq2000. SOAPnuke was used to process the raw data, throwing out any read that contained adapters or uncalled bases, had a mean Phred below 15, or lacked an exact constant-primer or identifier match. COPE v1.2.5 was used to merge high-quality paired reads, and clonotypes were defined as unique nucleotide sequences. MiTCR v1.1 was used to align clonotypes to the IMGT TRBV, TRBD and TRBJ reference segments. The analysis was restricted to V-J combinations with a frequency above 0.0001, which together covered about 99% of the repertoires. A TCS score was defined as the ratio between F50 (clonal expansion) and ExV (chaos), using BLOSUM62-based TCRdist between CDR3 peptides within each V-J. Welch's t-statistics and random forest reduced around 550 V-J features to roughly 13, which were used in a naive Bayes classifier (R e1071). Sample size was not statistically predetermined, and blinding of investigators to group allocation was not performed. The paper describes TCR Vbeta CDR3 sequencing of 135 peripheral blood samples, made up of 43 ophthalmopathy patients, over 70 hyperthyroidism patients and roughly 17 progressor patients.

The sequenced sample was peripheral blood mononuclear cells (PBMCs), obtained at new diagnosis, from a patient treated with antithyroid drugs. The chain uses TRBV6-2 or TRBV6-3 and TRBJ2-5; the D match is possibly TRBD1 or TRBD2, with 5 bases aligned in each. The TCR originated in a woman aged 30 to 39 with Graves disease. Donor details come from another sample of the same person, matched by shared clones. The CDR3 protein sequence reads: CASSEPRGLQETQYF. The DNA sequence is given as TGTGCCAGCAGTGAACCCCGGGGCCTCCAAGAGACCCAGTACTTC.